These T cell receptor beta chains were read from a single sample in a study of blood T cell repertoires in COVID-19. Sequencing used immunoSEQ multiplex PCR; TCRdb keeps in-frame clones, though not all of them. Of about 310,000 clones listed, 85% to 90% are singletons. Sequenced material: peripheral blood. These receptors were collected from a woman under 40 with COVID-19, enrolled during active disease. Both conserved end residues are part of each CDR3. D genes are given only for firm matches. Clone size appears in some rows only: once, few, many, or a class for an expanded clone.

abundance	v_gene	j_gene	d_gene	CDR3nt	CDR3aa
NA	TRBV3-1/TRBV3-2	TRBJ2-3	NA	TGTGCCAGCAGCTTCCGGGACAAAACAGATACGCAGTATTTT	CASSFRDKTDTQYF
NA	TRBV3-1/TRBV3-2	TRBJ1-3	TRBD1	TGTGCCAGCAGCCAAGAAATTTCCGGGACAGGGTTCAGCTCTGGAAACACCATATATTTT	CASSQEISGTGFSSGNTIYF
few	TRBV27	TRBJ1-1	NA	TGTGCCAGCAGTCCTACATTGGGACATTCGAAAGCTTTCTTT	CASSPTLGHSKAFF
once	TRBV27	TRBJ1-3	TRBD1	TGTGCCAGCAGAGGGGGCAGCTCTGGAAACACCATATATTTT	CASRGGSSGNTIYF
NA	TRBV3-1/TRBV3-2	TRBJ2-1	TRBD2	TGTGCCAGCAGCCAAGATCCTAGCGGGGAGTACAATGAGCAGTTCTTC	CASSQDPSGEYNEQFF
NA	TRBV30	TRBJ1-2	NA	TGTGCCTGGAGTAGGCGGGAACCTTCTAGCTATGGCTACACCTTC	CAWSRREPSSYGYTF
NA	TRBV5-1	TRBJ2-7	NA	TGCGCCAGCAGCTTGGGCCCCCTCGACAGAGCCCTACCCTACGAGCAGTACTTC	CASSLGPLDRALPYEQYF
NA	TRBV5-5	TRBJ2-7	TRBD2	TGTGCCAGCAGCTGGGGGACTAGCGGATTGTACGAGCAGTACTTC	CASSWGTSGLYEQYF
NA	TRBV6-1	TRBJ2-3	NA	TGTGCCAGCAGTGAAGGGCCCCGTATTACGCAGTATTTT	CASSEGPRITQYF
NA	TRBV3-1/TRBV3-2	TRBJ1-1	NA	TGTGCCAGCAGCCAGGTACAGGGTTCCACTGAAGCTTTCTTT	CASSQVQGSTEAFF
few	TRBV7-6	TRBJ1-1	TRBD1	TGTGCCAGCAGCTCCAAGGGGGCGGCGAACACTGAAGCTTTCTTT	CASSSKGAANTEAFF
NA	TRBV7-6	TRBJ2-4	NA	TGTGCCAGCAGCTTAAATCTCGGGTTAGCCAAAAACATTCAGTACTTC	CASSLNLGLAKNIQYF
NA	TRBV3-1/TRBV3-2	TRBJ2-7	TRBD1	TGTGCCAGCAGCCAAGATCTTTTCGCCGGGACAGGGGAGGGCGAGCAGTACTTC	CASSQDLFAGTGEGEQYF
NA	TRBV29-1	TRBJ1-2	NA	TGCAGCGTTGTAGGACAGTCTAACTATGGCTACACCTTC	CSVVGQSNYGYTF
NA	TRBV2	TRBJ2-1	TRBD2	TGTGCCAGCAGTCCGCTGGCGGGAGAACTTGGTGAGCAGTTCTTC	CASSPLAGELGEQFF
NA	TRBV29-1	TRBJ1-1	NA	TGCAGCGTTGAAGTGGGGGGCACTGAAGCTTTCTTT	CSVEVGGTEAFF
NA	TRBV7-2	TRBJ1-2	TRBD1	TGTGCCAGCAGCCAAACAGGGGAAGGGTCTTCCGGCTACACCTTC	CASSQTGEGSSGYTF
NA	TRBV18	TRBJ1-1	NA	TGTGCCAGCTCACCAGCGGGGGGAAACACTGAAGCTTTCTTT	CASSPAGGNTEAFF
NA	TRBV18	TRBJ1-1	NA	TGTGCCAGCTCACCTCGTGCAGGGGAGACTGAAGCTTTCTTT	CASSPRAGETEAFF
NA	TRBV29-1	TRBJ2-7	TRBD1	TGCAGCGTTGAAGATCCCTTAGAACCGGGACAGGCTATTCGCGAGCAGTACTTC	CSVEDPLEPGQAIREQYF
NA	TRBV19	TRBJ1-6	TRBD1	TGTGCCAGTAGTCGGGACAGCTTTTCACCCCTCCACTTT	CASSRDSFSPLHF
NA	TRBV14	TRBJ2-5	TRBD2	TGTGCCAGCAGCCGACTAGCGGGATCGGTGGGAGAGACCCAGTACTTC	CASSRLAGSVGETQYF
NA	TRBV28	TRBJ2-4	NA	TGTGCCAGCATGGTAGGGGGAACCAAAAACATTCAGTACTTC	CASMVGGTKNIQYF
NA	TRBV28	TRBJ2-2	NA	TGTGCCAGCAGTCCGGGTACCGGGGAGCTGTTTTTT	CASSPGTGELFF
NA	TRBV27	TRBJ2-5	NA	TGTGCCAGCAGTTTAATGCTAGCCGGGGAGACCCAGTACTTC	CASSLMLAGETQYF
NA	TRBV27	TRBJ2-2	TRBD1	TGTGCCAGCGGCAACAGGGGCGGGGAGCTGTTTTTT	CASGNRGGELFF
NA	TRBV30	TRBJ2-2	TRBD1	TGTGCCTGGAGTGGACAGGGATACACCGGGGAGCTGTTTTTT	CAWSGQGYTGELFF
NA	TRBV10-1	TRBJ2-5	TRBD1	TGCGCCAGCAGCAGCGACAGGGCCGTGGGGACCCAGTACTTC	CASSSDRAVGTQYF
NA	TRBV3-1/TRBV3-2	TRBJ1-2	TRBD1	TGTGCCAGCAGCCGCCGGGACAGTGATGGCTACACCTTC	CASSRRDSDGYTF
few	TRBV3-1/TRBV3-2	TRBJ1-2	NA	TGTGCCAGCAGCCAAGATTCAGGTTATGGCTACACCTTC	CASSQDSGYGYTF
NA	TRBV29-1	TRBJ1-4	NA	TGCAGCGTGGGGGGGTTGCGAACTAATGAAAAACTGTTTTTT	CSVGGLRTNEKLFF
NA	TRBV11-2	TRBJ2-2	TRBD2	TGTGCCAGCAATCCGGGAGGGCCTCCCGGGGAGCTGTTTTTT	CASNPGGPPGELFF
NA	TRBV7-9	TRBJ1-1	NA	TGTGCCAGCAGCTTGGGCATGAACACTGAAGCTTTCTTT	CASSLGMNTEAFF
NA	TRBV6-6	TRBJ2-5	TRBD2	TGTGCCAGCAGTCCTCCCCCTGCCGGGACTAGCGGGAGTGTTGAGACCCAGTACTTC	CASSPPPAGTSGSVETQYF
NA	TRBV12-3/TRBV12-4	TRBJ2-7	NA	TGTGCCAGCAGTTTAGGGGCTCTTTACGAGCAGTACTTC	CASSLGALYEQYF
once	TRBV19	TRBJ2-1	TRBD2	TGTGCCAGTAGTATTCGCGGGACTAGCGGGAGGAATGAGCAGTTCTTC	CASSIRGTSGRNEQFF
few	TRBV19	TRBJ1-1	NA	TGTGCCAGTAGTATAAGGGGTCCTATGGGGAAAAACACTGAAGCTTTCTTT	CASSIRGPMGKNTEAFF
NA	TRBV19	TRBJ2-1	TRBD2	TGTGCCAGTAGTCCAAGCCGGACTAGCGGGACCTACAATGAGCAGTTCTTC	CASSPSRTSGTYNEQFF
NA	TRBV30	TRBJ1-5	NA	TGTGCCTGGGGAACTGGCAGGGCAAATCAGCCCCAGCATTTT	CAWGTGRANQPQHF
NA	TRBV5-8	TRBJ2-3	NA	TGTGCCAGCAGCTTACGAGCGAGGTACGGGTATTTT	CASSLRARYGYF
NA	TRBV9	TRBJ2-3	NA	TGTGCCAGCAGCGGGACAGCCACAGATACGCAGTATTTT	CASSGTATDTQYF
NA	TRBV30	TRBJ1-1	NA	TGTGCCTGGAGTGTCTCTATGAACACTGAAGCTTTCTTT	CAWSVSMNTEAFF
NA	TRBV19	TRBJ1-1	NA	TGTGCCAGTAGTATAGGCGGGGGTACAACTGAAGCTTTCTTT	CASSIGGGTTEAFF
NA	TRBV10-1	TRBJ1-2	NA	TGCGCCAGCAGTGTCACTCCGGGAAAGGACGGCTACACCTTC	CASSVTPGKDGYTF
NA	TRBV4-2	TRBJ1-5	TRBD1	TGTGCCAGCAGCCGTGACCGGGACAGGGGCCAGCCCCAGCATTTT	CASSRDRDRGQPQHF
NA	TRBV19	TRBJ2-1	TRBD2	TGTGCCAGTAGTATAGCGGGAGGACCCAGGGAGCAGTTCTTC	CASSIAGGPREQFF
NA	TRBV28	TRBJ2-3	NA	TGTGCCAGCAGCCCGACAGGTATAGATACGCAGTATTTT	CASSPTGIDTQYF
NA	TRBV5-4	TRBJ1-2	NA	TGTGCCAGCAGCTTGGGTCAGGGGTATGGCTATGGCTACACCTTC	CASSLGQGYGYGYTF
NA	TRBV7-3	TRBJ1-4	NA	TGTGCCCCCCGTGAAAAACTGTTTTTT	CAPREKLFF
once	TRBV7-9	TRBJ1-3	NA	TGTGCCAGCAGCTTAGCGACAGGTGATCCCGGAAACACCATATATTTT	CASSLATGDPGNTIYF
NA	TRBV5-4	TRBJ1-1	NA	TGTGCCAGCCGGACAGTGAACACTGAAGCTTTCTTT	CASRTVNTEAFF
NA	TRBV24-1	TRBJ2-5	TRBD1	TGTGCCACCAGTCCTTCAACCGGGACAGATCAAGAGACCCAGTACTTC	CATSPSTGTDQETQYF
NA	TRBV27	TRBJ1-5	NA	TGTGCCAGCAGTTCTTTACAGCTTAATCAGCCCCAGCATTTT	CASSSLQLNQPQHF
once	TRBV11-3	TRBJ2-1	NA	TGTGCCAGCAGCTTAGAACAGGGAAGCTACAATGAGCAGTTCTTC	CASSLEQGSYNEQFF
NA	TRBV9	TRBJ2-3	NA	TGTGCCAGCAGCGTAACCGGTTTTAAGGATACGCAGTATTTT	CASSVTGFKDTQYF
NA	TRBV6-5	TRBJ1-1	NA	TGTGCCAGCACCCCCCGGAGGGAAAGCTCTGAAGCTTTCTTT	CASTPRRESSEAFF
few	TRBV13	TRBJ2-5	TRBD1	TGTGCCAGCAGCTTAATCTCAGGGGGCGCGGAGACCCAGTACTTC	CASSLISGGAETQYF
NA	TRBV7-3	TRBJ1-5	TRBD1	TGTGCCAGGATTACAGGGGGAGATAGCAATCAGCCCCAGCATTTT	CARITGGDSNQPQHF
NA	TRBV6-5	TRBJ1-1	TRBD1	TGTGCCAGCAGTTCTACAGGGGACACTGAAGCTTTCTTT	CASSSTGDTEAFF
NA	TRBV27	TRBJ2-3	TRBD1	TGTGCCAGCACTCCAACAGGGGGTGTCGCAGATACGCAGTATTTT	CASTPTGGVADTQYF